This T cell receptor (beta chain) was recorded in a study of shared clonotypes between healthy human individuals. The protocol was immunoSEQ multiplex PCR, while the TCRdb copy is restricted to in-frame clones and leaves out a portion. The sample contains approximately 600,000 clones, roughly 96% of which appear only once. The naive CD8 fraction comprised CD45RO-negative cells positively selected for CCR7 and excluded terminally differentiated effector memory CD45RA+ cells. The healthy adult donors were HIV-negative and reported no recent acute infections or vaccinations. This clone was observed once. Germline lookup yields CDR1 LNHDA and CDR2 SQIVND (reference sequence). The CDR3 runs 15 residues.

The TCR originated in a woman aged 25 to 45 in good health. The chain couples TRBV19 to TRBJ2-5; 10 nucleotides align to TRBD2. Near its end, the DNA agrees better with TRBJ2-7, so the J call may be wrong. The specimen was naive CD8+ T cells sorted from blood. Written as DNA, the CDR3 is TGTGCCAGCCAGATGGTAGCGGGAGGATCTTACGAGCAGTACTTC. This translates into CASQMVAGGSYEQYF.